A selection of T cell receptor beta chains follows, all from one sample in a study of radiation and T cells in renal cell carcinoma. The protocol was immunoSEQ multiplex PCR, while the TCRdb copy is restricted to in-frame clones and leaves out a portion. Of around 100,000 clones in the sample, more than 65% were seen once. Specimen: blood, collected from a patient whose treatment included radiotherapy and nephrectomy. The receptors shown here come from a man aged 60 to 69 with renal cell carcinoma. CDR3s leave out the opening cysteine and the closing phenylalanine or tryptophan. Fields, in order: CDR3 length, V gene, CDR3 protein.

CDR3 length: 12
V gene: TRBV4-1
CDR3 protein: ASSQVPWDTEAF

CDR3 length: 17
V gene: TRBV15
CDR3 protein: ATSRERPGVSSYNSPLH

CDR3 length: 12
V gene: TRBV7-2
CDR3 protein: ASSTRQPDQPQH

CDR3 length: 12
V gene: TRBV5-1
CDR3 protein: ATRLTFSTDTQY

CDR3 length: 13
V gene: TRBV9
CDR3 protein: ASSVDRGGYNEQF

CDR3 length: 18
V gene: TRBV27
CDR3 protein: ASSRDTPSSSGRGYNEQF

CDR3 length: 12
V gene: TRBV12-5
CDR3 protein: ASGLGGKRTEAF

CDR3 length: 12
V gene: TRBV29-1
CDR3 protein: SVRIRGWDNEQF

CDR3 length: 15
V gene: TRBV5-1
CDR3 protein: ASSPILRVAGGQVQF

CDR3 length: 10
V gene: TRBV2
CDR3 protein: AYPEYQETQY

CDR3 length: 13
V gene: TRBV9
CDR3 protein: ASSVELAGYNEQF

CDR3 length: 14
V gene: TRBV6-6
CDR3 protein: ASSSRGSGPTDTQY

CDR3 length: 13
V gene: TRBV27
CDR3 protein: ASSFTGGSKYEQY

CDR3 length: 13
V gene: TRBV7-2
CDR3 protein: ASSLGLAGGQSQY

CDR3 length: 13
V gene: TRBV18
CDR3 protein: ASSPPEGGYNEQF

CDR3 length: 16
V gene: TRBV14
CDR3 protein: ASSHTGRSGSSHYEQY

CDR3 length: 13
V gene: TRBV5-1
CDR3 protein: ASSLTSGRPGELF

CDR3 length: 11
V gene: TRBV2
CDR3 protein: ASTGAAGETQY

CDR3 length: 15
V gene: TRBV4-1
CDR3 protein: ASSHPAWDFSYNEQF

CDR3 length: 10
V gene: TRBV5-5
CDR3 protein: ASSLTTDTQY

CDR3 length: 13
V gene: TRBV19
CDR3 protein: ASSIRGSLNTEAF

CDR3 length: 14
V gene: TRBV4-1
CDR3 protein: ASSQVVGDGRETQY

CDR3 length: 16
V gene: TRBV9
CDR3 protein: ASGPAVQGSSYNSPLH

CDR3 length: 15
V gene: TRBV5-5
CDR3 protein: ASSLKDRGLKDYGYT

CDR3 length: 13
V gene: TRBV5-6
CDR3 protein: ASSPDDRGFYGYT

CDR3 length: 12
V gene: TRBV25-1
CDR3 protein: ASSENPNRGEQY

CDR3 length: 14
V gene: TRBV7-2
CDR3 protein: ASSPRGGLNTGELF

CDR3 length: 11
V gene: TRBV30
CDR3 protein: AWATGEGQPQH

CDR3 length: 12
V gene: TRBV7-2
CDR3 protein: ASSLETFQETQY

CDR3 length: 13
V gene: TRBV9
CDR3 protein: ASSPEPGLYNEQF

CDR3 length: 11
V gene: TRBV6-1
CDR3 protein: ASSDLSLHEQY

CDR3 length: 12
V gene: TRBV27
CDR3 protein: ASSSRTGRQPQH

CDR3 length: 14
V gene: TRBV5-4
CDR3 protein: ASSLTSGTSTDTQY

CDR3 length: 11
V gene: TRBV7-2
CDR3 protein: ASSLVVNYEQY

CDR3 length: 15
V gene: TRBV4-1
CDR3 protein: ASSQDNLPRGSEKLF

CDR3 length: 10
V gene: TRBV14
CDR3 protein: AGSQSGIEAF

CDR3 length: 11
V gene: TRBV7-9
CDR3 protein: ASSSRRNTEAF

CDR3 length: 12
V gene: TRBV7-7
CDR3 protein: ASSLAPGPNEQF

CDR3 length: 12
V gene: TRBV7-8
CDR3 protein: ASSLDREGEKLF

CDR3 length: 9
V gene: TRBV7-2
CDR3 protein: ASSLVETQY

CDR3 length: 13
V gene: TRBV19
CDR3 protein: ASSVYSGVYNEQF

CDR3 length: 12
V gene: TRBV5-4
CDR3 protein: ASSRGQDSYEQY

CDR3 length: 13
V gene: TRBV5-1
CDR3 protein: ASSLLGGDHNEQF

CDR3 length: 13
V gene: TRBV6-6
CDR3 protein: ASSYLGRNTGELF

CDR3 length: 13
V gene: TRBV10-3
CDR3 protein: AIGGPGLGPYEQY

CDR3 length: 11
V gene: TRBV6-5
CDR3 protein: ASSDRQGLRLF

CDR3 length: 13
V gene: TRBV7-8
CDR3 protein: ASSRSATLNEKLF